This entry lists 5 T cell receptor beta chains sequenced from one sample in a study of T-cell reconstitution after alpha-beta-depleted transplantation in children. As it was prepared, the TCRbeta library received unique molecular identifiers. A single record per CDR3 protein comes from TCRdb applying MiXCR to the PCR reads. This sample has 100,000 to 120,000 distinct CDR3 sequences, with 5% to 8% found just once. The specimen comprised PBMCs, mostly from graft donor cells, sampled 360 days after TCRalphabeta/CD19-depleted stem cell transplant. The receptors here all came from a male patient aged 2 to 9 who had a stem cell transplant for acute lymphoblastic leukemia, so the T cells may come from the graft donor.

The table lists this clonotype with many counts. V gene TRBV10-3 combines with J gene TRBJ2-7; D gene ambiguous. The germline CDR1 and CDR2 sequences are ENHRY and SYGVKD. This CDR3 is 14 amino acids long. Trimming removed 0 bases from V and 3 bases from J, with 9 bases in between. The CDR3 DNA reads TGTGCCATCAGTGAGTCGATGTACAACTACGAGCAGTACTTC. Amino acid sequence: CAISESMYNYEQYF.

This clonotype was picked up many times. The CDR3 sequence: CASTRGRPGNQPQHF. The CDR3 bases are TGTGCCAGCACCAGGGGACGGCCGGGCAATCAGCCCCAGCATTTT. The gene calls are TRBV7-8 and TRBJ1-5; D possibly corresponds to TRBD1 (6 bases). The CDR3 loop spans 15 amino acids. V was cut by 7 bases and J by 2 bases, with 15 bases left in between. Germline V gives CDR1 SGHVS, CDR2 FQNEAQ. Combining the CDR3 with reference TRBV7-8 and TRBJ1-5 gives the whole variable domain GAGVSQSPRYKVAKRGQDVALRCDPISGHVSLFWYQQALGQGPEFLTYFQNEAQLDKSGLPSDRFFAERPEGSVSTLKIQRTQQEDSAVYLCASTRGRPGNQPQHFGDGTRLSIL.

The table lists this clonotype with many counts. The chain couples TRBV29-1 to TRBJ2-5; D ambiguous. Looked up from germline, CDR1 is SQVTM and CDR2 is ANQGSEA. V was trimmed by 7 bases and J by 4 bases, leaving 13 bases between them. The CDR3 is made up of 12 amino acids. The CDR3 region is CSAPASAETQYF. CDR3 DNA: TGCAGCGCCCCCGCCTCAGCAGAGACCCAGTACTTC.

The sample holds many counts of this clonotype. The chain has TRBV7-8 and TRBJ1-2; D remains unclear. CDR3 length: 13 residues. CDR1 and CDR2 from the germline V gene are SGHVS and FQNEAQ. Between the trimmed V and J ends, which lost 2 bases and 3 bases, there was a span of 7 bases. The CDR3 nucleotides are TGTGCCAGCAGCTTACCTCGGTACTATGGCTACACCTTC. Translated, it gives CASSLPRYYGYTF.

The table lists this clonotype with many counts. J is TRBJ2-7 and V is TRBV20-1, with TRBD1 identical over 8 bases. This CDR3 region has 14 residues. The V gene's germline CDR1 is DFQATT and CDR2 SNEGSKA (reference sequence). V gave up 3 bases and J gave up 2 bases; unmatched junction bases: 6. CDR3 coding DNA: TGCAGTGCTAGTCCGGACAGGGCAACCTACGAGCAGTACTTC. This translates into CSASPDRATYEQYF.